These T cell receptor beta chains were read from a single sample in a study of patients and donors after allogeneic stem cell transplantation. TCRdb passed the RT-PCR reads through MiXCR, listing each CDR3 protein once. Of 150,000 to 200,000 distinct CDR3 sequences in the sample, 41% were seen once. The sample was blood, either unsorted or a sorted T cell fraction (not recorded which). All receptors derive from a human donor who was either an allogeneic HSCT recipient or a stem cell or donor lymphocyte infusion donor (not recorded which). It is not recorded whose cells these are; they may come from a transplant donor. Each CDR3 is given with its conserved first and last residue. The order of the fields is V gene, D gene, J gene, clone size, CDR3 DNA, CDR3 protein. A D gene is named only where the DNA matches it firmly. Some rows mark clone size as missing; the rest say once, few, many or name a class of expanded clone.

TRBV12-3/TRBV12-4	-	TRBJ1-5	many	TGTGCCAGCAGTCCTCAGGATAGCAATCAGCCCCAGCATTTT	CASSPQDSNQPQHF
TRBV24-1	-	TRBJ2-3	-	TGTGCCACCAGTGATTTGAACAGGGATACGCAGTATTTT	CATSDLNRDTQYF
TRBV29-1	-	TRBJ2-1	few	TGCAGCGTTGTCGCGACTAAGAGCGACAATGAGCAGTTCTTC	CSVVATKSDNEQFF
TRBV28	-	TRBJ2-4	-	TGTGCCAGCAGTTTCCCGGGGACCAAAAACATTCAGTACTTC	CASSFPGTKNIQYF
TRBV9	-	TRBJ2-5	once	TGTGCCAGCAGCGTAGACGGGGAACAAGAGACCCAGTACTTC	CASSVDGEQETQYF
TRBV12-3/TRBV12-4	TRBD2	TRBJ2-1	few	TGTGCCAGCAGCTCCGGACTAGTCTACAATGAGCAGTTCTTC	CASSSGLVYNEQFF
TRBV12-3/TRBV12-4	-	TRBJ1-1	-	TGTGCCGGGAGAGGGGTCAACACTGAAGCTTTCTTT	CAGRGVNTEAFF
TRBV24-1	TRBD1	TRBJ1-1	-	TGTGCCACCAGTGACCGGGACAGAACTGAAGCTTTCTTT	CATSDRDRTEAFF
TRBV9	-	TRBJ2-1	few	TGTGCCAGCAGCGCCCACACCTACAATGAGCAGTTCTTC	CASSAHTYNEQFF
TRBV5-1	TRBD1	TRBJ1-1	-	TGCGCCAGCAGCTTGCTCCCCAGGGACAGACTAATGAACACTGAAGCTTTCTTT	CASSLLPRDRLMNTEAFF
TRBV4-3	-	TRBJ1-1	-	TGCGCCAGCAGCCAAGATTCAGGGTCTGAAGCTTTCTTT	CASSQDSGSEAFF
TRBV7-2	-	TRBJ1-2	-	TGTGCCAGCAGCTTAACGGACAGCTATGGCTACACCTTC	CASSLTDSYGYTF
TRBV12-3/TRBV12-4	-	TRBJ2-1	-	TGTGCCAGCAGTTTGATAGCACGGGAGCAGTTCTTC	CASSLIAREQFF
TRBV29-1	-	TRBJ1-2	-	TGCAGCGTTCCTGGGGGGCTTAACTATGGCTACACCTTC	CSVPGGLNYGYTF
TRBV6-5	TRBD2	TRBJ2-2	-	TGTGCCAGCAGTTACTGGGGGACTAGCGATGGGGAGCTGTTTTTT	CASSYWGTSDGELFF
TRBV6-5	TRBD1	TRBJ1-3	-	TGTGCCAGCAGCTCGGGCGCAGGGGGCGGAAACACCATATATTTT	CASSSGAGGGNTIYF
TRBV12-3/TRBV12-4	-	TRBJ1-2	few	TGTGCCAGCAGTCCTGGACAAGCTAACTATGGCTACACCTTC	CASSPGQANYGYTF
TRBV12-3/TRBV12-4	TRBD2	TRBJ2-5	-	TGTGCCAGCAGTTCACTTCGACTAGCTGGAGAGACCCAGTACTTC	CASSSLRLAGETQYF
TRBV20-1	-	TRBJ1-2	-	TGCAGTGCTAGAGAGGAAAGGGAAGACTATGGCTACACCTTC	CSAREEREDYGYTF
TRBV7-2	-	TRBJ1-2	-	TGTGCCAGCAGCTTATCTGGGACTCCCCCCGCGGGCTACACCTTC	CASSLSGTPPAGYTF
TRBV29-1	TRBD1	TRBJ1-1	-	TGCAGCGTTGGGACAGGGGGCACTGAAGCTTTCTTT	CSVGTGGTEAFF
TRBV7-9	-	TRBJ2-1	-	TGTGCCAGCAGCTTAGTTAGAGGCCGGGGCAATGAGCAGTTCTTC	CASSLVRGRGNEQFF
TRBV11-2	-	TRBJ2-5	-	TGTGCCAGCAGCTTAGCTGACCGTGCCAGGGGACAAGAGACCCAGTACTTC	CASSLADRARGQETQYF
TRBV5-1	-	TRBJ2-3	-	TGCGCCAGCAGCCTTTTAGTCGAAGATACGCAGTATTTT	CASSLLVEDTQYF
TRBV29-1	-	TRBJ1-2	-	TGCAGCGTTGAAGGGCAGTACTATGGCTACACCTTC	CSVEGQYYGYTF
TRBV4-3	-	TRBJ1-3	few	TGCGCCAGCAGCCAAGTTACAGGGTCCTCTGGAAACACCATATATTTT	CASSQVTGSSGNTIYF
TRBV4-2	TRBD2	TRBJ2-3	once	TGTGCCAGCCATGTGGCGGGAGGAGATACGCAGTATTTT	CASHVAGGDTQYF
TRBV7-2	-	TRBJ1-4	-	TGTGCCAGCAGCCTCCTTCCTACCGAGGGTGAAAAACTGTTTTTT	CASSLLPTEGEKLFF
TRBV29-1	-	TRBJ2-3	-	TGCAGCGTTGTGCCCGTAGATACGCAGTATTTT	CSVVPVDTQYF